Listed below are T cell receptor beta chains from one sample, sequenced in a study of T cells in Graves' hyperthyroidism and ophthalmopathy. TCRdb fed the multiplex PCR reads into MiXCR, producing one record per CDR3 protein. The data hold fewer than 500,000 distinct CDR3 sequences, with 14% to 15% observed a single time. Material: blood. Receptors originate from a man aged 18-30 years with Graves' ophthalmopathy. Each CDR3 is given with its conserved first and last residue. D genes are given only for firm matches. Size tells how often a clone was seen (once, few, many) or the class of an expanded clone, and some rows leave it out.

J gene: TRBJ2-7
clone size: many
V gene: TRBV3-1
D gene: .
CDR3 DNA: TGTGCCAGCAGCCAAGATAACAGGGCCTACGAGCAGTACTTC
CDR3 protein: CASSQDNRAYEQYF

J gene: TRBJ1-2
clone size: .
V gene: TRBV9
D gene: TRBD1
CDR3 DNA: TGTGCCAGCAGCTATAAAAATATCACAGGGGACGCCCTTTCTAACTATGGCTACACCTTC
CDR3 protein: CASSYKNITGDALSNYGYTF

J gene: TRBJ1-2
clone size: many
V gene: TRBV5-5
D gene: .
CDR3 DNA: TGTGCCAGCAGCTTGTCAGCTTTAGGCTACACCTTC
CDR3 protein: CASSLSALGYTF

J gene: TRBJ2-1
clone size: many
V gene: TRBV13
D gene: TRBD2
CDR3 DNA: TGTGCCAGCAGCTTCCGACTAGCAGAATACAATGAGCAGTTCTTC
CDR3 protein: CASSFRLAEYNEQFF

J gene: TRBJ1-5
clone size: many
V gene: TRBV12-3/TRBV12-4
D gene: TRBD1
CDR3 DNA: TGTGCCAGCAGTCACCACCCGGGACAGGGGGCATTTCAGCCCCAGCATTTT
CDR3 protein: CASSHHPGQGAFQPQHF

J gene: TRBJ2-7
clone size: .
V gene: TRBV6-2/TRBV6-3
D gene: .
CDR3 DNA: TGTGCCAGCAGGACGGGGGTTTCGGACGAGCAGTACTTC
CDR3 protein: CASRTGVSDEQYF

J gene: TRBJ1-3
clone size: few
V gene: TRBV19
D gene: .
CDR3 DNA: TGTGCCAGTCGTAGGACCTTAGGATACACCATATATTTT
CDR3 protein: CASRRTLGYTIYF

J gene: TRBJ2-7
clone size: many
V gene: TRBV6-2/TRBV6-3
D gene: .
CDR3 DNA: TGTGCCAGCAGATATTCACCTTTCGGGACCCAAACAAGGGAGCAGTACTTC
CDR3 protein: CASRYSPFGTQTREQYF

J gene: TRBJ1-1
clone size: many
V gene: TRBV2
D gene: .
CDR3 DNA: TGTGCCAGCAGTGAAGCCGATTGGAGGATTGTGAACACTGAAGCTTTCTTT
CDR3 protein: CASSEADWRIVNTEAFF

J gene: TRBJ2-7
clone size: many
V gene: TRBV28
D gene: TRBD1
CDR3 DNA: TGTGCCAGCACCACCTCCGGGACAGACTCCTACGAGCAGTACTTC
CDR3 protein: CASTTSGTDSYEQYF

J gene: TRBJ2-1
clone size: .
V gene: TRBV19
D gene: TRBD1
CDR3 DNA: TGTGCCAGTAGACCCGGGACAGGGAACTACAATGAGCAGTTCTTC
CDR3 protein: CASRPGTGNYNEQFF

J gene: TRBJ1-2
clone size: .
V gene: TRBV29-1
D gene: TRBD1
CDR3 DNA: TGCAGCGTTGTACAGGGGGTTATCTATGGCTACACCTTC
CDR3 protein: CSVVQGVIYGYTF

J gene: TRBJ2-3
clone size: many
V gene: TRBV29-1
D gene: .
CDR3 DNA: TGCAGCGTTGACCTGGGTTGGGGGGGCACAGATACGCAGTATTTT
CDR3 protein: CSVDLGWGGTDTQYF

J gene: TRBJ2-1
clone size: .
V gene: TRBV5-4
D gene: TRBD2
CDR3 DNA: TGTGCCAGCAGCTTTGTCAGCGGGGGTGTCAATGAGCAGTTCTTC
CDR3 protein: CASSFVSGGVNEQFF

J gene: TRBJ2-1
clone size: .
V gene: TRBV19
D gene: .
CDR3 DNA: TGTGCCAGTAGCGACCGTGCTAGCGGAGCAGGGGGCTTTGAGCAGTTCTTC
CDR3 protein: CASSDRASGAGGFEQFF

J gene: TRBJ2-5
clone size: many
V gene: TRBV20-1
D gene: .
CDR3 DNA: TGCAGTGCTAGAGATCGGGGAGACCAAGAGACCCAGTACTTC
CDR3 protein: CSARDRGDQETQYF

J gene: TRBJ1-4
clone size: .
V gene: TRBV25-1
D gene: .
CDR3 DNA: TGTGCCAGCAACAGGGCTAATGAAAAACTGTTTTTT
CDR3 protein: CASNRANEKLFF

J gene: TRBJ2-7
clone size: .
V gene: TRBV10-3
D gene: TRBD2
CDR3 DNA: TGTGCCATCAGCTCCGGGACTAGCGGAACCTACGAGCAGTACTTC
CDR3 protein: CAISSGTSGTYEQYF

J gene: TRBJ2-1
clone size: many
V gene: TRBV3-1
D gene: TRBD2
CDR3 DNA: TGTGCCAGCAGCCACCTCGGGGGGGGCTCCTACAATGAGCAGTTCTTC
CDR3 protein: CASSHLGGGSYNEQFF

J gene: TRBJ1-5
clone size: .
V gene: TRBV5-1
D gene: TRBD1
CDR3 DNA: TGCGCCAGCAGCAAAACAGGGGGCTGGGATCAGCCCCAGCATTTT
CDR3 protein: CASSKTGGWDQPQHF

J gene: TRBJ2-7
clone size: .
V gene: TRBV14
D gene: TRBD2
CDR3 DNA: TGTGCCAGCAGCCAAGGTCAGTGGACTAGCGGGAGGGCCCTCGACTACGAGCAGTACTTC
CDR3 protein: CASSQGQWTSGRALDYEQYF

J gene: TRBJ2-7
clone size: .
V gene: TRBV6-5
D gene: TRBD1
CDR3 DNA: TGTGCCAGCAGTTACAGGGGGCTTGGGCAAGACGAGCAGTACTTC
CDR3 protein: CASSYRGLGQDEQYF

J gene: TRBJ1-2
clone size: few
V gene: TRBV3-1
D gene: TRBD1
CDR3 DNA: TGTGCCAGCAGCCATGTGACGGAGGGGGCCGACTCTACGGGCTACACCTTC
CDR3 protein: CASSHVTEGADSTGYTF

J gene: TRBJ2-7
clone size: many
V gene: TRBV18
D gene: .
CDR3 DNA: TGTGCCAGCTCAGCCACTACCTCCTACGAGCAGTACTTC
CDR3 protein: CASSATTSYEQYF

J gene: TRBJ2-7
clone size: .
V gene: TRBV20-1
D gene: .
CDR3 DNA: TGCAGTGCTAGCCTCCTCTACGAGCAGTACTTC
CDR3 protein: CSASLLYEQYF

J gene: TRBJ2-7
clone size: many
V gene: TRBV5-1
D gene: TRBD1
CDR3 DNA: TGCGCCAGCAGCTATCCGGGACAGCCCATCTACGAGCAGTACTTC
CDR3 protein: CASSYPGQPIYEQYF

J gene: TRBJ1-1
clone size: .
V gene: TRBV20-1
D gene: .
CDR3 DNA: TGCAGCGCTACGACAAGATCCATGAAAATGAACACTGAAGCTTTCTTT
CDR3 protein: CSATTRSMKMNTEAFF

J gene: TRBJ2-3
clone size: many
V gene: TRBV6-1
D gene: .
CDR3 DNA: TGTGCCAGCAGTGAAACAGTCCGCACAGATACGCAGTATTTT
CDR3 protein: CASSETVRTDTQYF

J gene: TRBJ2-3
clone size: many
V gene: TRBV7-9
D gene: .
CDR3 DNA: TGTGCCAGCAGCGTACAGGACATCGCGGCGGGTACGCAGTATTTT
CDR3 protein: CASSVQDIAAGTQYF

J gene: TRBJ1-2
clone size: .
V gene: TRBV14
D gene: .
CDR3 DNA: TGTGCCAGCAGCCGAAGGGGTTATGGAGTTTCACTCACCTTC
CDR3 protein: CASSRRGYGVSLTF

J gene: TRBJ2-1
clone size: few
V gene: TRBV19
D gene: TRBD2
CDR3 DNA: TGTGCCAGTACGCGCTCGGGACTAGCGGGAGGCCCCTACAATGAGCAGTTCTTC
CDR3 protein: CASTRSGLAGGPYNEQFF

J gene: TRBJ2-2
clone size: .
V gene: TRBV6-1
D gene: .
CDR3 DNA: TGTGCCAGCAGCTCCGTCGGGGGTGCCGGGGAGCTGTTTTTT
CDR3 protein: CASSSVGGAGELFF

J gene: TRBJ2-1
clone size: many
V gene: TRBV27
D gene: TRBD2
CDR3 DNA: TGTGCCAGCACCCCCGGACTAGCGGGAGTCAATGAGCAGTTCTTC
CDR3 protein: CASTPGLAGVNEQFF